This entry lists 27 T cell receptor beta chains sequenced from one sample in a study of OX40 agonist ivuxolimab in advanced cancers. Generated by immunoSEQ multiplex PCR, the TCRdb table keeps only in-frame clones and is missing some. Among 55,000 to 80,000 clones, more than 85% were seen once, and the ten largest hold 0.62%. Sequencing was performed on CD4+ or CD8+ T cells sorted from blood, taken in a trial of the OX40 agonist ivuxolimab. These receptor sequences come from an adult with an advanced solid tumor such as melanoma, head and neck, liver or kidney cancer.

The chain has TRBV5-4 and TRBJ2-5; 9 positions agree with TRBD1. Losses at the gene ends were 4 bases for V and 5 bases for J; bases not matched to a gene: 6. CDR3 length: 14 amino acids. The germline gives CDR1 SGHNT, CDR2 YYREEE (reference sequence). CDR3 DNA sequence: TGTGCCAGCAGCCAAGGACAGGGGAGGGAGACCCAGTACTTC. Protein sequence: CASSQGQGRETQYF.

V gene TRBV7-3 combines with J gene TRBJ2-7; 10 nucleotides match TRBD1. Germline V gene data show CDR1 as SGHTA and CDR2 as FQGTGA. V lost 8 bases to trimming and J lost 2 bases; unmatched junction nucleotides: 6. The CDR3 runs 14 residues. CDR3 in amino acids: CASSPGQGPYEQYF. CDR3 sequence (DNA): TGTGCCAGCTCCCCGGGACAGGGGCCCTACGAGCAGTACTTC.

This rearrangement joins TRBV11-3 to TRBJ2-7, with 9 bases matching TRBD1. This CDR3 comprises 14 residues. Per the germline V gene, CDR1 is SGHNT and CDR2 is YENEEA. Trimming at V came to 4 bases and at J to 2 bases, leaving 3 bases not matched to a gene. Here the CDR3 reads CASSSDRGTYEQYF. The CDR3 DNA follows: TGTGCCAGCAGCTCGGACAGGGGAACCTACGAGCAGTACTTC.

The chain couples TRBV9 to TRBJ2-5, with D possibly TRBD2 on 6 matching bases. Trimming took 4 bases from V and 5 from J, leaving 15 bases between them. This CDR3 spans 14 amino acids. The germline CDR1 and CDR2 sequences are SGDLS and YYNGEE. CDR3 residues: CASSLEGFAETQYF. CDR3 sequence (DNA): TGTGCCAGCAGCTTGGAGGGGTTTGCGGAGACCCAGTACTTC.

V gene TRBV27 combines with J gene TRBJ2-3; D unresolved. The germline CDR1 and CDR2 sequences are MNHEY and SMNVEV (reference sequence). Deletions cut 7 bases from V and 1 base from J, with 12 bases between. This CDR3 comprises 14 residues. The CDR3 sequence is CASMWGKGTDTQYF. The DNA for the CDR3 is TGTGCCAGCATGTGGGGTAAGGGCACAGATACGCAGTATTTT.

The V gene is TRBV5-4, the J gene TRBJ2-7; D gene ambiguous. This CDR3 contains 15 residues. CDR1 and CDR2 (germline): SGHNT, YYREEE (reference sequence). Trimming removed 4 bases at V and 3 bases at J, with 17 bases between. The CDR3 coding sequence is TGTGCCAGCAGCCTCAGCTACTCCTTCCTCTACGAGCAGTACTTC. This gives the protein CASSLSYSFLYEQYF.

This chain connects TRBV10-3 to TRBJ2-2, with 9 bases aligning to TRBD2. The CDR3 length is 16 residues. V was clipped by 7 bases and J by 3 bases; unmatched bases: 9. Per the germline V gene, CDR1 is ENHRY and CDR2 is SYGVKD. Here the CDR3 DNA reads TGTGCCATCAAGAGTAGCGGGAGCGGGGACACCGGGGAGCTGTTTTTT. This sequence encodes CAIKSSGSGDTGELFF.

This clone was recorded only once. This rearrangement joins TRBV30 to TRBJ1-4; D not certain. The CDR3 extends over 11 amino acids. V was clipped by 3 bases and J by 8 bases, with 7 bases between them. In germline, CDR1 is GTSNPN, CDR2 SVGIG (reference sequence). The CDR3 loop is CAWSLREKLFF. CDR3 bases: TGTGCCTGGAGCCTGAGAGAAAAACTGTTTTTT.

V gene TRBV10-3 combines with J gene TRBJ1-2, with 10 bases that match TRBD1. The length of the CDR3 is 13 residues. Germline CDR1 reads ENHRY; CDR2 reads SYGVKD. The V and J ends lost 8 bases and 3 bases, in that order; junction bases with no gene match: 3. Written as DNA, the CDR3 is TGTGCCATCGGACAGGGGGAAGACTATGGCTACACCTTC. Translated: CAIGQGEDYGYTF.

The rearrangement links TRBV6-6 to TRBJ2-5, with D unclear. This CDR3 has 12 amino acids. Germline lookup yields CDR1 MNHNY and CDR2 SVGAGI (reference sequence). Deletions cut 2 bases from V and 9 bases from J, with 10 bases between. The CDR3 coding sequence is TGTGCCAGCAGTTACGACCGCGGCTCCCAGTACTTC. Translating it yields CASSYDRGSQYF.

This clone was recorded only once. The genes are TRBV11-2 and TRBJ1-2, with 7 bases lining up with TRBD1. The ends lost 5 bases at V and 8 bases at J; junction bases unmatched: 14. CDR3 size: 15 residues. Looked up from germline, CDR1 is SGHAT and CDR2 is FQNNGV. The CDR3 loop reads CASSATGKRMGGYTF. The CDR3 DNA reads TGTGCCAGCAGCGCGACAGGGAAGAGAATGGGAGGCTACACCTTC.

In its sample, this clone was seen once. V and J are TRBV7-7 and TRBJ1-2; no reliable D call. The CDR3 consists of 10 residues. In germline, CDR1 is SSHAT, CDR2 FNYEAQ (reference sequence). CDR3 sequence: CASRPYGYTF. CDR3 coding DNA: TGTGCTAGCCGCCCGTATGGCTACACCTTC.

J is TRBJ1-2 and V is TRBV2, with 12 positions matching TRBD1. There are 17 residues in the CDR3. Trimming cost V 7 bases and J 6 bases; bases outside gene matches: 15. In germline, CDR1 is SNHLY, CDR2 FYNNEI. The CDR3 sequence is CASIYPVAGQGADGYTF. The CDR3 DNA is TGTGCCAGCATTTACCCTGTGGCGGGACAGGGGGCTGATGGCTACACCTTC.

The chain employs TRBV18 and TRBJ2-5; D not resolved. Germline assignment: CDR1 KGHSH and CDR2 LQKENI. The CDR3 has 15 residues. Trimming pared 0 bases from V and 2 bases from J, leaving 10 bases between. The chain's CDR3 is CASSPPVGTQETQYF. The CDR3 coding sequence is TGTGCCAGCTCACCACCGGTTGGTACTCAAGAGACCCAGTACTTC.

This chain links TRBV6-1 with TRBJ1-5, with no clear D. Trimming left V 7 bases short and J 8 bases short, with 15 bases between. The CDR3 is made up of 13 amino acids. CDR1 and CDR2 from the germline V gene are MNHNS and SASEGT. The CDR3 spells CASIRDLWEPQHF. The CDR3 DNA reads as TGTGCCAGCATCAGAGACCTCTGGGAGCCCCAGCATTTT.

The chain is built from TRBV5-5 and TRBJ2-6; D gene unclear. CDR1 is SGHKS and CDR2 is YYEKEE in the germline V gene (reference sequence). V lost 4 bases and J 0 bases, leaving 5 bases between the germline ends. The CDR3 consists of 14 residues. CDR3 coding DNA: TGTGCCAGCAGCCTTAGCTCTGGGGCCAACGTCCTGACTTTC. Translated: CASSLSSGANVLTF. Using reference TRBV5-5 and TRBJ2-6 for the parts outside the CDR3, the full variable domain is DAGVTQSPTHLIKTRGQQVTLRCSPISGHKSVSWYQQVLGQGPQFIFQYYEKEERGRGNFPDRFSARQFPNYSSELNVNALLLGDSALYLCASSLSSGANVLTFGAGSRLTVL.

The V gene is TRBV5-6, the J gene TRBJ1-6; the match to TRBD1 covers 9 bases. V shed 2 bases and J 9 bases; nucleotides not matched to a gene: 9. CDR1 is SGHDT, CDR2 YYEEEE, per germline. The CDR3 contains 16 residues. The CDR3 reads CASSLQGAKISSPLHF. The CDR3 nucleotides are TGTGCCAGCAGCTTACAGGGGGCGAAGATCAGTTCACCCCTCCACTTT.

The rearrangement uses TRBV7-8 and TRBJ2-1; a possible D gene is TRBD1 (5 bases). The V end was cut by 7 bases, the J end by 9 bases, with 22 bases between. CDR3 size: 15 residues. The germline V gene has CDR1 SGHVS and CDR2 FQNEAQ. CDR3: CASTPWGGLSSEQFF. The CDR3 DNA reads TGTGCCAGCACCCCCTGGGGCGGTTTGTCCTCTGAGCAGTTCTTC.

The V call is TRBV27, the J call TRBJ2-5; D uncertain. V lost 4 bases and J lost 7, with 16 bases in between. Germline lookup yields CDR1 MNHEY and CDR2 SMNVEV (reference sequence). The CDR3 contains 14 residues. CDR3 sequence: CASSWSAVDGTQYF. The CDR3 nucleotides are TGTGCCAGCAGTTGGTCAGCTGTTGATGGGACCCAGTACTTC.

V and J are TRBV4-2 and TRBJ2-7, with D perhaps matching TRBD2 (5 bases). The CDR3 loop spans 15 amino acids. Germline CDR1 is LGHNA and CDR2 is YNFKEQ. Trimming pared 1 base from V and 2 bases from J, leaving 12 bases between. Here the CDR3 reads CASSQAPPGAYEQYF. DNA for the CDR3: TGTGCCAGCAGCCAAGCCCCCCCCGGGGCCTACGAGCAGTACTTC.

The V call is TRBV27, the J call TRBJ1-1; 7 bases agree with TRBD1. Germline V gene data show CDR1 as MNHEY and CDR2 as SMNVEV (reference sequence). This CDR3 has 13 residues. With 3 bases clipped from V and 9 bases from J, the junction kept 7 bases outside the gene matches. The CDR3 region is CASSFSQGQKAFF. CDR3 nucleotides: TGTGCCAGCAGTTTTAGTCAGGGACAGAAAGCTTTCTTT.

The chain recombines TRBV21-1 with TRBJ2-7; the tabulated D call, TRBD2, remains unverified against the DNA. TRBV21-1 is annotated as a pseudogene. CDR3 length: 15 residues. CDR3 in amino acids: CASSDDSGRADEQYF. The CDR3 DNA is TGTGCCAGCAGCGACGATAGCGGGAGGGCCGACGAGCAGTACTTC.

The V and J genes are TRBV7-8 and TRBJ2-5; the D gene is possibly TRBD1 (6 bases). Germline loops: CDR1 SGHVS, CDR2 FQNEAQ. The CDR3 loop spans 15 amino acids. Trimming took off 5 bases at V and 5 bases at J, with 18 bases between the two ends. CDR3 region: CASSPKARQGETQYF. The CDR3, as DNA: TGTGCCAGCAGCCCAAAGGCTCGGCAGGGGGAGACCCAGTACTTC.

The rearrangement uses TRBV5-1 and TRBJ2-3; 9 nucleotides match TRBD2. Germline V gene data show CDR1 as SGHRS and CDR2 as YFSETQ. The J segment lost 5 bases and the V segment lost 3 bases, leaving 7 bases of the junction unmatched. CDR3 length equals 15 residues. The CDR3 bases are TGCGCCAGCAGCTGGGGCGGGGGGGAAGGAGATACGCAGTATTTT. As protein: CASSWGGGEGDTQYF.

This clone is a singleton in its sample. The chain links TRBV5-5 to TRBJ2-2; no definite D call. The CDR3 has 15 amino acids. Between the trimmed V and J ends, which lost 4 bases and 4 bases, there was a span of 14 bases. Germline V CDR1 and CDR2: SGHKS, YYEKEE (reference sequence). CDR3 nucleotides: TGTGCCAGCAGCCCCCGCGCGGAGACCACCGGGGAGCTGTTTTTT. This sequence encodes CASSPRAETTGELFF.

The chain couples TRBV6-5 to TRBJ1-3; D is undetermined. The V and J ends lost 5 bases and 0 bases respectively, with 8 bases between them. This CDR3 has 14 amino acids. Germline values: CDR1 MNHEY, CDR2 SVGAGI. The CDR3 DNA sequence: TGTGCCAGCAGTGACGGCCCCTCTGGAAACACCATATATTTT. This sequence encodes CASSDGPSGNTIYF.

The CDR3 here is CASSPTPPGGAGANVLTF. CDR3 nucleotide sequence: TGTGCCAGCAGTCCTACTCCCCCAGGGGGGGCTGGGGCCAACGTCCTGACTTTC. V is TRBV6-8 and J is TRBJ2-6; the D call may be TRBD1 or TRBD2 (7 bases each). Germline V lookup: CDR1 MNHGY, CDR2 SAAAGT. This CDR3 spans 18 amino acids. The V end was cut by 5 bases, the J end by 2 bases, with 19 bases between.